This T cell receptor beta chain was documented in a study of T cell responses to AZD1222 COVID-19 vaccine. Measured with immunoSEQ multiplex PCR; TCRdb has only the in-frame clones, and not every one. The sample contains some 100,000 clones, approximately 90% of which appear only once. The CDR3 extends over 15 amino acids. Germline CDR1 and CDR2: KGHDR and SFDVKD. The V end was cut by 0 bases, the J end by 3 bases, with 11 bases between. The sequence was collected from an adult who received the AZD1222 COVID-19 vaccine. This chain joins TRBV24-1 and TRBJ2-7; D may be TRBD1 or TRBD2 (7 bases each). The sequenced sample was peripheral blood, obtained 28 days after the second AZD1222 dose. CDR3 protein: CATSDLQGGIYEQYF. CDR3 nucleotide sequence: TGTGCCACCAGTGATTTGCAGGGGGGGATCTACGAGCAGTACTTC.